These 4 T cell receptor beta chains originate from one sample sequenced in a study of patients and donors after allogeneic stem cell transplantation. From the RT-PCR reads, TCRdb called clonotypes with MiXCR, one entry per CDR3 protein. The repertoire holds approximately 3,000 distinct CDR3 sequences, with approximately 5.6% as singletons. Sequencing was performed on blood, either unsorted or a sorted T cell fraction (not recorded which). These receptors were collected from a human donor who was either an allogeneic HSCT recipient or a stem cell or donor lymphocyte infusion donor (not recorded which). It is not recorded whose cells these are; they may come from a transplant donor.

This clonotype counts as medium-sized. This rearrangement joins TRBV11-2 to TRBJ2-2; TRBD2 matches at 7 bases. J was trimmed by 5 bases and V by 5 bases; bases with no gene match: 17. There are 18 residues in the CDR3. Germline CDR1 reads SGHAT; CDR2 reads FQNNGV. The CDR3 DNA follows: TGTGCCAGCAGCACCTGGGCGGGAGCGGCGGTGAAGACCGGGGAGCTGTTTTTT. Translation: CASSTWAGAAVKTGELFF.

Notes on this clonotype: The junction and the germline gene differ at one end; a read error may be behind it. V usage is TRBV15 and J usage is TRBJ1-1, with 9 positions matching TRBD1. The CDR3 runs 14 residues. Germline V CDR1 and CDR2: LNHNV, YYDKDF (reference sequence). The CDR3 DNA follows: TGTGCCAGCAGCAGGGGGACAGGGTTCACTGAAGCTTTCTTT. Its protein is CASSRGTGFTEAFF.

This clonotype is medium-sized. The chain uses TRBV19 and TRBJ2-7, with TRBD2 matching over 10 bases. This CDR3 spans 17 amino acids. V gave up 4 bases and J gave up 6 bases; unmatched junction bases: 15. Germline V lookup: CDR1 LNHDA, CDR2 SQIVND (reference sequence). DNA for the CDR3: TGTGCCAGTAGTACCCCCGTGGCTAGCGGGAGTCCCCCCGAGCAGTACTTC. Translation: CASSTPVASGSPPEQYF.

This clonotype has just a few counts. The J gene is TRBJ1-6, the V gene TRBV7-2; perhaps TRBD1 as D (5 bases). V gave up 3 bases and J gave up 10 bases, with 16 bases separating them. This CDR3 region has 15 residues. Germline-derived CDR1 and CDR2 are SGHTA and FQGNSA. The CDR3: CASSFTPGGGSPLHF. DNA for the CDR3: TGTGCCAGCAGCTTCACCCCGGGGGGTGGATCACCCCTCCACTTT.